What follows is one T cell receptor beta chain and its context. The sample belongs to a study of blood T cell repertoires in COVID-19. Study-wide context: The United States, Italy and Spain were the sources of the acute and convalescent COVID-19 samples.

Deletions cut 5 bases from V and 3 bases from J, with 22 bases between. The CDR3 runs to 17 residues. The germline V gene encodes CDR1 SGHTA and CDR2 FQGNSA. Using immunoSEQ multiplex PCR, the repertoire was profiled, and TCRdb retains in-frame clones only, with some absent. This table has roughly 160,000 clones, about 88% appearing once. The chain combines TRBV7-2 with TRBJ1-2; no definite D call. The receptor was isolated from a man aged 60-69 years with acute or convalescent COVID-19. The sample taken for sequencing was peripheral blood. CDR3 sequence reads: CASSPRRFLPGDYGYTF. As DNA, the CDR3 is TGTGCCAGCAGCCCTAGGAGGTTTCTCCCCGGTGACTATGGCTACACCTTC.